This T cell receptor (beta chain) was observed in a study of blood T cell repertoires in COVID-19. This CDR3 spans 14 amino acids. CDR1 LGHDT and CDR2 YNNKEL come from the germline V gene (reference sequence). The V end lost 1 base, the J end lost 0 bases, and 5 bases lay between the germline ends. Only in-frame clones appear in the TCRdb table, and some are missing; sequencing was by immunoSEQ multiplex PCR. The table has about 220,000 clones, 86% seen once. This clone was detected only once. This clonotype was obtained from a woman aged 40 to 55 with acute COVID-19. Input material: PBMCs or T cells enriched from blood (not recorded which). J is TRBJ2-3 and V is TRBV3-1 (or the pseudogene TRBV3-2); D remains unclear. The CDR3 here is CASSQALSTDTQYF. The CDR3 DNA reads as TGTGCCAGCAGCCAAGCCCTCAGCACAGATACGCAGTATTTT.